This is a list of T cell receptor beta chains from one sample in a study of blood T cell repertoires in COVID-19. TCRdb's copy holds only in-frame clones and misses some; the assay was immunoSEQ multiplex PCR. The sample holds fewer than 350,000 clones; 80% to 90% are singletons and the top ten take roughly a tenth. The specimen was peripheral blood. The source is a man aged 25-45 years with COVID-19, enrolled during active disease. Each CDR3 is given with its conserved first and last residue. Each record gives: CDR3 protein, CDR3 DNA, J gene, D gene, clone size, V gene. A D gene is named only where the DNA matches it firmly. The listing skips clone size in some rows; elsewhere it reads once, few, many or a size class.

CDR3aa: CASSLGGEDEKLFF
CDR3nt: TGTGCCAGCAGCTTGGGGGGGGAGGACGAAAAACTGTTTTTT
j_gene: TRBJ1-4
d_gene: NA
abundance: NA
v_gene: TRBV5-4

CDR3aa: CASSQDRKRGTYEQYF
CDR3nt: TGTGCCAGCAGCCAAGATCGTAAGCGGGGGACCTACGAGCAGTACTTC
j_gene: TRBJ2-7
d_gene: TRBD2
abundance: NA
v_gene: TRBV3-1/TRBV3-2

CDR3aa: CASNVGSGSTDTQYF
CDR3nt: TGTGCCAGCAATGTTGGTAGCGGGAGCACAGATACGCAGTATTTT
j_gene: TRBJ2-3
d_gene: TRBD2
abundance: NA
v_gene: TRBV7-2

CDR3aa: CASSSPARTKQETQYF
CDR3nt: TGTGCCAGCAGCTCCCCGGCCCGGACTAAGCAAGAGACCCAGTACTTC
j_gene: TRBJ2-5
d_gene: NA
abundance: NA
v_gene: TRBV21-1

CDR3aa: CASSLVPSGRYNEQFF
CDR3nt: TGCGCCAGCAGCTTGGTACCTAGCGGGAGATACAATGAGCAGTTCTTC
j_gene: TRBJ2-1
d_gene: TRBD2
abundance: NA
v_gene: TRBV5-1

CDR3aa: CATSVAGLPREQYF
CDR3nt: TGTGCCACCTCTGTAGCGGGGCTTCCGCGGGAGCAGTACTTC
j_gene: TRBJ2-7
d_gene: TRBD2
abundance: NA
v_gene: TRBV6-5

CDR3aa: CASSFSRLKNIQYF
CDR3nt: TGTGCCAGCAGCTTCTCCAGATTAAAAAACATTCAGTACTTC
j_gene: TRBJ2-4
d_gene: NA
abundance: once
v_gene: TRBV7-2

CDR3aa: CASSLVWDRVWF
CDR3nt: TGTGCCAGCAGTTTAGTCTGGGACAGGGTTTGGTTC
j_gene: TRBJ2-7
d_gene: TRBD1
abundance: NA
v_gene: TRBV12-3/TRBV12-4

CDR3aa: CASSQGYTRANNEQFF
CDR3nt: TGTGCCAGCAGCCAAGGTTACACGAGGGCCAACAATGAGCAGTTCTTC
j_gene: TRBJ2-1
d_gene: NA
abundance: NA
v_gene: TRBV14

CDR3aa: CASSQEALAGGRDIQYF
CDR3nt: TGTGCCAGCAGCCAAGAGGCATTAGCGGGGGGGCGGGACATTCAGTACTTC
j_gene: TRBJ2-4
d_gene: TRBD2
abundance: NA
v_gene: TRBV4-2

CDR3aa: CAGSQDSTDTQYF
CDR3nt: TGTGCCGGGTCACAGGATAGCACAGATACGCAGTATTTT
j_gene: TRBJ2-3
d_gene: NA
abundance: NA
v_gene: TRBV6-6

CDR3aa: CASSVDRVETQYF
CDR3nt: TGTGCCAGCAGCGTGGACAGGGTTGAGACCCAGTACTTC
j_gene: TRBJ2-5
d_gene: TRBD1
abundance: NA
v_gene: TRBV7-7

CDR3aa: CASSSAGATGNTIYF
CDR3nt: TGTGCCAGTAGTTCAGCAGGGGCCACTGGAAACACCATATATTTT
j_gene: TRBJ1-3
d_gene: NA
abundance: NA
v_gene: TRBV19

CDR3aa: CASSQNTGGSEKLFF
CDR3nt: TGTGCCAGCAGCCAGAATACAGGGGGCAGTGAAAAACTGTTTTTT
j_gene: TRBJ1-4
d_gene: TRBD1
abundance: NA
v_gene: TRBV3-1/TRBV3-2

CDR3aa: CASSNELTGTDTQYF
CDR3nt: TGTGCCAGCTCAAACGAGTTGACTGGCACAGATACGCAGTATTTT
j_gene: TRBJ2-3
d_gene: NA
abundance: NA
v_gene: TRBV18

CDR3aa: CASSLETSGRVSEQFF
CDR3nt: TGTGCCAGCAGCCTCGAGACTAGCGGGAGGGTTAGTGAGCAGTTCTTC
j_gene: TRBJ2-1
d_gene: TRBD2
abundance: NA
v_gene: TRBV7-3

CDR3aa: CASVQGPHAQYEQYF
CDR3nt: TGTGCCAGCGTACAGGGGCCTCACGCCCAATACGAGCAGTACTTC
j_gene: TRBJ2-7
d_gene: TRBD1
abundance: NA
v_gene: TRBV6-5

CDR3aa: CASSGQGHGKLFF
CDR3nt: TGTGCCAGTAGTGGACAGGGGCACGGAAAACTGTTTTTT
j_gene: TRBJ1-4
d_gene: TRBD1
abundance: NA
v_gene: TRBV19

CDR3aa: CASSTPGLGTDTQYF
CDR3nt: TGTGCCAGTAGTACCCCGGGACTAGGAACAGATACGCAGTATTTT
j_gene: TRBJ2-3
d_gene: TRBD2
abundance: NA
v_gene: TRBV19

CDR3aa: CASSLALLGTSPYEQYF
CDR3nt: TGTGCCAGCAGCTTAGCGCTCCTAGGGACATCCCCCTACGAGCAGTACTTC
j_gene: TRBJ2-7
d_gene: NA
abundance: NA
v_gene: TRBV7-8

CDR3aa: CASSLVPWTGRSGNTIYF
CDR3nt: TGTGCCAGCAGCTTAGTTCCCTGGACAGGGCGGTCTGGAAACACCATATATTTT
j_gene: TRBJ1-3
d_gene: TRBD1
abundance: NA
v_gene: TRBV7-8

CDR3aa: CASTDYGELFF
CDR3nt: TGTGCCAGCACGGACTACGGGGAGCTGTTTTTT
j_gene: TRBJ2-2
d_gene: NA
abundance: NA
v_gene: TRBV25-1

CDR3aa: CASTRDRYNEQFF
CDR3nt: TGTGCCAGCACCCGGGACAGATACAATGAGCAGTTCTTC
j_gene: TRBJ2-1
d_gene: TRBD1
abundance: once
v_gene: TRBV9

CDR3aa: CASSLYVDRGRGGYTF
CDR3nt: TGTGCCAGCAGCTTGTACGTGGACAGGGGGCGGGGTGGCTACACCTTC
j_gene: TRBJ1-2
d_gene: TRBD1
abundance: once
v_gene: TRBV5-4

CDR3aa: CASSQLEEGVNTIYF
CDR3nt: TGTGCCAGCAGCCAACTAGAGGAGGGAGTAAACACCATATATTTT
j_gene: TRBJ1-3
d_gene: NA
abundance: NA
v_gene: TRBV6-5

CDR3aa: CASSPKRQGAGTEAFF
CDR3nt: TGTGCCAGCAGCCCGAAAAGACAGGGGGCCGGCACTGAAGCTTTCTTT
j_gene: TRBJ1-1
d_gene: TRBD1
abundance: once
v_gene: TRBV7-2

CDR3aa: CASSFDRGYGYTF
CDR3nt: TGTGCCAGCAGTTTCGACAGGGGGTATGGCTACACCTTC
j_gene: TRBJ1-2
d_gene: TRBD1
abundance: NA
v_gene: TRBV28

CDR3aa: CASSYSAGGPYEQYF
CDR3nt: TGTGCCAGCAGTTACTCGGCAGGGGGTCCCTACGAGCAGTACTTC
j_gene: TRBJ2-7
d_gene: TRBD1
abundance: NA
v_gene: TRBV6-2/TRBV6-3

CDR3aa: CASSTTGGSSYEQYF
CDR3nt: TGTGCCAGCAGCACTACAGGGGGGAGCTCCTACGAGCAGTACTTC
j_gene: TRBJ2-7
d_gene: TRBD1
abundance: NA
v_gene: TRBV7-9

CDR3aa: CASKLPTGEQETQYF
CDR3nt: TGTGCCAGCAAACTTCCAACAGGTGAACAAGAGACCCAGTACTTC
j_gene: TRBJ2-5
d_gene: NA
abundance: NA
v_gene: TRBV25-1

CDR3aa: CASSQAEGDTEAFF
CDR3nt: TGCGCCAGCAGCCAGGCGGAAGGGGACACTGAAGCTTTCTTT
j_gene: TRBJ1-1
d_gene: NA
abundance: few
v_gene: TRBV4-3

CDR3aa: CASKVRGDQPQHF
CDR3nt: TGTGCCAGCAAGGTCAGGGGAGATCAGCCCCAGCATTTT
j_gene: TRBJ1-5
d_gene: NA
abundance: NA
v_gene: TRBV25-1

CDR3aa: CSASRDNSNYGYTF
CDR3nt: TGCAGTGCTAGTAGGGACAATTCTAACTATGGCTACACCTTC
j_gene: TRBJ1-2
d_gene: NA
abundance: NA
v_gene: TRBV20-1

CDR3aa: CASSPTNTEAFF
CDR3nt: TGTGCCAGCAGCCCGACAAACACTGAAGCTTTCTTT
j_gene: TRBJ1-1
d_gene: NA
abundance: NA
v_gene: TRBV7-9

CDR3aa: CASSMTGGGNQPQHF
CDR3nt: TGCGCCAGCAGTATGACAGGGGGCGGCAATCAGCCCCAGCATTTT
j_gene: TRBJ1-5
d_gene: TRBD1
abundance: NA
v_gene: TRBV5-1

CDR3aa: CASSWGPGGSGNTIYF
CDR3nt: TGTGCCAGCAGCTGGGGCCCAGGGGGGTCTGGAAACACCATATATTTT
j_gene: TRBJ1-3
d_gene: TRBD1
abundance: NA
v_gene: TRBV5-4

CDR3aa: CASNPPYTGGTEAFF
CDR3nt: TGTGCCAGCAATCCTCCCTATACAGGGGGCACTGAAGCTTTCTTT
j_gene: TRBJ1-1
d_gene: TRBD1
abundance: NA
v_gene: TRBV2

CDR3aa: CASSPLQGNDGYTF
CDR3nt: TGTGCCAGCAGCCCCCTACAGGGAAATGATGGCTACACCTTC
j_gene: TRBJ1-2
d_gene: NA
abundance: few
v_gene: TRBV7-3

CDR3aa: CATSDHPQGAGELFF
CDR3nt: TGTGCCACCAGTGACCACCCGCAGGGGGCCGGGGAGCTGTTTTTT
j_gene: TRBJ2-2
d_gene: TRBD1
abundance: NA
v_gene: TRBV24-1

CDR3aa: CASSEAELAGGVQFF
CDR3nt: TGTGCCAGCAGTGAAGCTGAACTAGCGGGAGGGGTGCAGTTCTTC
j_gene: TRBJ2-1
d_gene: TRBD2
abundance: NA
v_gene: TRBV2

CDR3aa: CASSQAGTSGRNTSYEQYF
CDR3nt: TGCGCCAGCAGCCAAGCCGGGACTAGCGGGAGGAATACGTCCTACGAGCAGTACTTC
j_gene: TRBJ2-7
d_gene: TRBD2
abundance: once
v_gene: TRBV4-1

CDR3aa: CASLSMRPTSGPQMVF
CDR3nt: TGTGCCAGCCTCTCCATGAGGCCGACTAGCGGCCCTCAGATGGTCTTC
j_gene: TRBJ2-1
d_gene: TRBD2
abundance: NA
v_gene: TRBV7-9

CDR3aa: CATRAQGTDTQYF
CDR3nt: TGTGCCACCAGGGCGCAGGGCACAGATACGCAGTATTTT
j_gene: TRBJ2-3
d_gene: NA
abundance: NA
v_gene: TRBV24-1

CDR3aa: CASSQDSASLSYNEQFF
CDR3nt: TGTGCCAGCAGCCAAGATTCAGCGTCCCTGTCCTACAATGAGCAGTTCTTC
j_gene: TRBJ2-1
d_gene: NA
abundance: few
v_gene: TRBV4-2

CDR3aa: CASSILQGSYGYTF
CDR3nt: TGTGCCAGTAGTATCCTGCAGGGTTCCTATGGCTACACCTTC
j_gene: TRBJ1-2
d_gene: NA
abundance: once
v_gene: TRBV19

CDR3aa: CASKGQNYEQYF
CDR3nt: TGTGCCAGCAAAGGACAGAACTACGAGCAGTACTTC
j_gene: TRBJ2-7
d_gene: NA
abundance: NA
v_gene: TRBV5-4

CDR3aa: CASSRQGKTSGGRTDTQYF
CDR3nt: TGTGCCAGTAGTCGTCAGGGAAAAACTAGCGGGGGGAGAACAGATACGCAGTATTTT
j_gene: TRBJ2-3
d_gene: TRBD2
abundance: NA
v_gene: TRBV19

CDR3aa: CAISELDPGKTQYF
CDR3nt: TGTGCCATCAGTGAGCTTGACCCGGGGAAGACCCAGTACTTC
j_gene: TRBJ2-5
d_gene: NA
abundance: NA
v_gene: TRBV10-3

CDR3aa: CASSWDREETQYF
CDR3nt: TGTGCCAGCAGTTGGGACAGGGAAGAGACCCAGTACTTC
j_gene: TRBJ2-5
d_gene: TRBD1
abundance: NA
v_gene: TRBV27

CDR3aa: CASSPSPGRGRTGELFF
CDR3nt: TGCGCCAGCAGCCCTTCCCCCGGCAGGGGGCGTACCGGGGAGCTGTTTTTT
j_gene: TRBJ2-2
d_gene: TRBD1
abundance: NA
v_gene: TRBV4-1

CDR3aa: CASSLIPMNTEAFF
CDR3nt: TGTGCCAGCAGCTTAATCCCAATGAACACTGAAGCTTTCTTT
j_gene: TRBJ1-1
d_gene: NA
abundance: NA
v_gene: TRBV7-2

CDR3aa: CASSPQGASSEQFF
CDR3nt: TGTGCCAGCTCACCACAGGGGGCATCGAGTGAGCAGTTCTTC
j_gene: TRBJ2-1
d_gene: TRBD1
abundance: once
v_gene: TRBV18

CDR3aa: CASSSRRTGRISYNSPLHF
CDR3nt: TGTGCCAGCAGCTCCCGACGGACAGGGCGAATCTCCTATAATTCACCCCTCCACTTT
j_gene: TRBJ1-6
d_gene: NA
abundance: NA
v_gene: TRBV21-1